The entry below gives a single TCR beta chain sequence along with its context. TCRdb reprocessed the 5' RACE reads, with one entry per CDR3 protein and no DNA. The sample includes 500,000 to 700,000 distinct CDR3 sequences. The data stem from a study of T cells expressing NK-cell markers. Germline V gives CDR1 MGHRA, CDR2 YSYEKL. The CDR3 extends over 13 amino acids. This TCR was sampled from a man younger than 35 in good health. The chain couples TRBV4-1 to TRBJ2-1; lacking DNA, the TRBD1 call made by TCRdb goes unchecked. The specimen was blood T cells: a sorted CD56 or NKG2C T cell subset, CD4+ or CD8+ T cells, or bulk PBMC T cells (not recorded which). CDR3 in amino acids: CASRSLRGHEQFF.